This T cell receptor beta chain was recorded in a study of OX40 agonist ivuxolimab in advanced cancers. About the study: Of mixed ages from 23 to 79 and averaging about 65 years, the group was roughly 83% male. Under the entry rules, prior anti-PD-1, anti-PD-L1 or anti-CTLA-4 therapy was allowed, and 40% had some.

Profiling relied on immunoSEQ multiplex PCR, and the TCRdb table lists in-frame clones only, not all of them. The repertoire consists of tens of thousands of clones, with 70% to 90% occurring once and the leading ten covering under 2%. Study-level results: A proportion of nonresponders additionally exhibited low normalized T-cell clonal expansion.

About this clone itself: Its target is not known.

CDR3 length equals 16 residues. Per the germline V gene, CDR1 is MNHEY and CDR2 is SMNVEV (reference sequence). Trimming removed 3 bases from V and 0 bases from J; junction bases left unmatched: 5. This chain uses TRBV27 with TRBJ1-5, with 7 bases lining up with TRBD1. This material consisted of CD4+ or CD8+ T cells sorted from blood, taken in a trial of the OX40 agonist ivuxolimab. This sequence was found in an adult with an advanced solid tumor such as melanoma, head and neck, liver or kidney cancer. CDR3: CASSFGTAYSNQPQHF. CDR3 coding DNA: TGTGCCAGCAGTTTCGGGACAGCTTATAGCAATCAGCCCCAGCATTTT.